A selection of T cell receptor beta chains follows, all from one sample in a study of human T cells and chemical hapten exposure. Each CDR3 protein gets one entry after TCRdb re-called the 5' RACE reads with MiXCR. Found here are 120,000 to 150,000 distinct CDR3 sequences, approximately 4% of them singletons; the top ten hold over 1.2%. These receptors were taken from a female donor in good health. The CDR3 runs from the conserved cysteine through the conserved F or W. The D gene is left open where the match is weak. Clone size, where shown, is once, few, many, or a class for clones that have expanded.

abundance: -
v_gene: TRBV13
j_gene: TRBJ1-1
d_gene: -
CDR3nt: TGTGCCAGCACCCGGCCCCCCCTTTACGGACGATCGGGCACTGAAGCTTTCTTT
CDR3aa: CASTRPPLYGRSGTEAFF

abundance: many
v_gene: TRBV12-3/TRBV12-4
j_gene: TRBJ2-3
d_gene: -
CDR3nt: TGTGCCAGCAGTTTAGCGCGGACAGATACGCAGTATTTT
CDR3aa: CASSLARTDTQYF

abundance: -
v_gene: TRBV3-1
j_gene: TRBJ1-6
d_gene: -
CDR3nt: TGTGCCAGCGGGATAGAGTCGAGCAGCCGTTCACCCCTCCACTTT
CDR3aa: CASGIESSSRSPLHF

abundance: many
v_gene: TRBV12-3/TRBV12-4
j_gene: TRBJ2-7
d_gene: -
CDR3nt: TGTGCCAGCAGTTCCCGGGACGGAGCCTACGAGCAGTACTTC
CDR3aa: CASSSRDGAYEQYF

abundance: -
v_gene: TRBV12-3/TRBV12-4
j_gene: TRBJ2-4
d_gene: -
CDR3nt: TGTGCCAGCAGCACCATTCATCTGGGGTCGGACATTCAGTACTTC
CDR3aa: CASSTIHLGSDIQYF

abundance: many
v_gene: TRBV10-3
j_gene: TRBJ2-3
d_gene: TRBD2
CDR3nt: TGTGCCATCAGTGATTTCGGAGCGGGGGGCACAGATACGCAGTATTTT
CDR3aa: CAISDFGAGGTDTQYF

abundance: many
v_gene: TRBV6-1
j_gene: TRBJ2-7
d_gene: -
CDR3nt: TGTGCCAGCAGTGATTCGGGGGTGGGTCGCTACGAGCAGTACTTC
CDR3aa: CASSDSGVGRYEQYF

abundance: many
v_gene: TRBV9
j_gene: TRBJ2-3
d_gene: -
CDR3nt: TGTGCCAGCAGCGCGCTAGACGGAAGCACAGATACGCAGTATTTT
CDR3aa: CASSALDGSTDTQYF

abundance: many
v_gene: TRBV7-9
j_gene: TRBJ2-2
d_gene: -
CDR3nt: TGTGCCAGCAGCCCCACGGCGGCGAACACCGGGGAGCTGTTTTTT
CDR3aa: CASSPTAANTGELFF

abundance: many
v_gene: TRBV25-1
j_gene: TRBJ1-3
d_gene: -
CDR3nt: TGTGCCAGCAGTGAATATAGCGGGACCAAACGCGGAAACACCATATATTTT
CDR3aa: CASSEYSGTKRGNTIYF

abundance: many
v_gene: TRBV7-2
j_gene: TRBJ2-3
d_gene: TRBD2
CDR3nt: TGTGCCAGCAGGATGACTAGCGCTACAGATACGCAGTATTTT
CDR3aa: CASRMTSATDTQYF

abundance: -
v_gene: TRBV7-2
j_gene: TRBJ1-2
d_gene: TRBD1
CDR3nt: TGTGCCAGCAGCTTCACCAGGGGGGCGAACGATGGCTACACCTTC
CDR3aa: CASSFTRGANDGYTF

abundance: -
v_gene: TRBV3-1
j_gene: TRBJ1-2
d_gene: -
CDR3nt: TGTGCCAGCAGCCAAGGCGCTGGGGCCGGGAACGATGGCTACACCTTC
CDR3aa: CASSQGAGAGNDGYTF

abundance: few
v_gene: TRBV12-3/TRBV12-4
j_gene: TRBJ1-1
d_gene: -
CDR3nt: TGTGCCAGCACCCTGGCGGGGGAAGCTTTCTTT
CDR3aa: CASTLAGEAFF

abundance: many
v_gene: TRBV7-2
j_gene: TRBJ2-5
d_gene: -
CDR3nt: TGTGCCAGCAGCTTAGGGTCCCCACAAGAGACCCAGTACTTC
CDR3aa: CASSLGSPQETQYF

abundance: -
v_gene: TRBV5-1
j_gene: TRBJ1-1
d_gene: -
CDR3nt: TGCGCCAGCAGCTTGGGTTATGAAGCTTTCTTT
CDR3aa: CASSLGYEAFF

abundance: few
v_gene: TRBV6-6
j_gene: TRBJ2-2
d_gene: TRBD2
CDR3nt: TGTGCCAGCAGTTTACGGGCGGGGGGCACGCTTCTAAACACCGGGGAGCTGTTTTTT
CDR3aa: CASSLRAGGTLLNTGELFF

abundance: many
v_gene: TRBV18
j_gene: TRBJ2-1
d_gene: -
CDR3nt: TGTGCCAGCTCCCAGGAGACCAGTGAGCAGTTCTTC
CDR3aa: CASSQETSEQFF

abundance: many
v_gene: TRBV11-3
j_gene: TRBJ1-1
d_gene: -
CDR3nt: TGTGCCAGCAGCTTAATTGGAGGGAATGAAGCTTTCTTT
CDR3aa: CASSLIGGNEAFF

abundance: many
v_gene: TRBV14
j_gene: TRBJ2-4
d_gene: -
CDR3nt: TGTGCCAGCAGCCAGGGGGGCTGGAGGAGCATTCAGTACTTC
CDR3aa: CASSQGGWRSIQYF

abundance: many
v_gene: TRBV7-6
j_gene: TRBJ2-1
d_gene: -
CDR3nt: TGTGCCAGCAGCTTAGTAGGGTTCGAGGAGCAGTTCTTC
CDR3aa: CASSLVGFEEQFF

abundance: few
v_gene: TRBV5-1
j_gene: TRBJ2-1
d_gene: -
CDR3nt: TGCGCCAGCAGCTTGGGCCCTGGGGTTTTTAGGGGCAATGAGCAGTTCTTC
CDR3aa: CASSLGPGVFRGNEQFF

abundance: few
v_gene: TRBV27
j_gene: TRBJ2-5
d_gene: -
CDR3nt: TGTGCCAGCAGTCCCCGGTTGCATCGTAGAGAGACCCAGTACTTC
CDR3aa: CASSPRLHRRETQYF

abundance: many
v_gene: TRBV7-2
j_gene: TRBJ2-7
d_gene: -
CDR3nt: TGTGCCAGCAGCCCTATTCCAGAGCACTACGGGGGGCAGTACTTC
CDR3aa: CASSPIPEHYGGQYF

abundance: many
v_gene: TRBV30
j_gene: TRBJ1-2
d_gene: -
CDR3nt: TGTGCCTGGAGTGTAGTCTCTGTCTTGTGGGGCTACACCTTC
CDR3aa: CAWSVVSVLWGYTF

abundance: few
v_gene: TRBV20-1
j_gene: TRBJ1-2
d_gene: TRBD1
CDR3nt: TGCAGTGCTAGAGGTGGGACAGGGTCGCTGGGTGGCTACACCTTC
CDR3aa: CSARGGTGSLGGYTF

abundance: -
v_gene: TRBV6-5
j_gene: TRBJ2-7
d_gene: TRBD1
CDR3nt: TGTGCCAGCAGTCCTGTCAGGGGGTTTACCTACGAGCAGTACTTC
CDR3aa: CASSPVRGFTYEQYF

abundance: many
v_gene: TRBV7-2
j_gene: TRBJ1-2
d_gene: TRBD1
CDR3nt: TGTGCCAGCAGCCATGGACAGGTGAACTATGGCTACACCTTC
CDR3aa: CASSHGQVNYGYTF

abundance: few
v_gene: TRBV24-1
j_gene: TRBJ2-3
d_gene: -
CDR3nt: TGTGCCACCAGTGAATGGGGAGATACGCAGTATTTT
CDR3aa: CATSEWGDTQYF

abundance: many
v_gene: TRBV27
j_gene: TRBJ1-5
d_gene: -
CDR3nt: TGTGCCAGCAGTCCCTCGCTCGGGCGCCGGACCAATCAGCCCCAGCATTTT
CDR3aa: CASSPSLGRRTNQPQHF

abundance: many
v_gene: TRBV28
j_gene: TRBJ2-7
d_gene: -
CDR3nt: TGTGCCAGCAGTTCTGCTCGGGACAAGGGAAACGAGCAGTACTTC
CDR3aa: CASSSARDKGNEQYF

abundance: few
v_gene: TRBV4-3
j_gene: TRBJ2-5
d_gene: TRBD1
CDR3nt: TGCGCCAGCAGCCAAGATAGGGGGCCTTCCGGGGCCCAGTACTTC
CDR3aa: CASSQDRGPSGAQYF

abundance: many
v_gene: TRBV4-2
j_gene: TRBJ2-3
d_gene: TRBD1
CDR3nt: TGTGCCAGCAGCCAAGGCAGGGGGTCCACAGATACGCAGTATTTT
CDR3aa: CASSQGRGSTDTQYF

abundance: many
v_gene: TRBV11-2
j_gene: TRBJ1-2
d_gene: -
CDR3nt: TGTGCCAGCAGCTTAGGCTCTCTCTATGGCTACACCTTC
CDR3aa: CASSLGSLYGYTF

abundance: many
v_gene: TRBV4-3
j_gene: TRBJ2-6
d_gene: -
CDR3nt: TGCGCCAGCAGCCTGACAGCCTCTGGGGCCAACGTCCTGACTTTC
CDR3aa: CASSLTASGANVLTF

abundance: many
v_gene: TRBV7-2
j_gene: TRBJ2-3
d_gene: -
CDR3nt: TGTGCCAGCAGCTTACGTAGCGGAGCCGAATATACGCAGTATTTT
CDR3aa: CASSLRSGAEYTQYF